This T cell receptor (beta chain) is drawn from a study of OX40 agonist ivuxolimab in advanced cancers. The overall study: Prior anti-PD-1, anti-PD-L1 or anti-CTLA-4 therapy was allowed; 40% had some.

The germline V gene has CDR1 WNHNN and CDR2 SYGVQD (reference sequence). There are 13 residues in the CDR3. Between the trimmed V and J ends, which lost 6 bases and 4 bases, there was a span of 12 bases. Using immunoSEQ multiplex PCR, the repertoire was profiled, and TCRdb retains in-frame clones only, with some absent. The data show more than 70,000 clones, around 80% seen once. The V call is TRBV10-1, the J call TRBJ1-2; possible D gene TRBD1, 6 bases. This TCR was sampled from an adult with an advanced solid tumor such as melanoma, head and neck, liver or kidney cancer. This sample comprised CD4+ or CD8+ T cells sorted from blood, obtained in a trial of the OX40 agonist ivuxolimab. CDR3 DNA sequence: TGCGCCAGCAGCCCTGACAGGCTCTATGGCTACACCTTC. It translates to CASSPDRLYGYTF.